This T cell receptor (beta chain) was identified in a study of identical twins. V shed 0 bases and J shed 3 bases, with 7 bases lying between them. Germline V gene lookup returns CDR1 LGHNA and CDR2 YNFKEQ. The CDR3 totals 14 residues. Each CDR3 protein is one row after TCRdb ran MiXCR on the 5' RACE reads. The repertoire holds 1.5 million or so distinct CDR3 sequences, under 35% seen once, with around 0.25% in the top ten. Study outcomes and limitations: For out-of-frame beta sequences, excess twin sharing was weaker.

This clonotype was observed at least ten times. Its antigen remains unidentified. This rearrangement joins TRBV4-2 to TRBJ2-3; D ambiguous. The sequence derives from a newborn girl in good health. The sequenced sample consisted of cord blood. CDR3 nucleotides: TGTGCCAGCAGCCAAGATCGCGCGACAGATACGCAGTATTTT. It translates to CASSQDRATDTQYF.